This TCR beta chain was recovered during a study of T cell responses to AZD1222 COVID-19 vaccine (dated by TCRdb to about 2021). In terms of the full investigation: TCR sequencing covered 233 trial participants: 200 to 220 given two doses of AZD1222 and 26 given two doses of MenACWY control vaccine. Trial participants were enrolled by age into 18-55, 56-69 and 70-plus year subgroups, with approximately 150, 28 and 58 TCR-sequenced participants respectively. Overall study results and their limits: The whole spike protein was spanned by vaccine-associated CD4 TCRs, and dominant responses were seen in regions 160-218 and 743-854. Only a handful of AZD1222 recipients were SARS-CoV-2 seropositive at baseline, limiting conclusions about previously exposed vaccinees. Because no day 14 peak-response samples were available, the repertoires could be characterized only after the peak T cell response. After two AZD1222 doses, both the breadth and the depth of spike-specific TCRs were significantly higher than at day 0 and than in MenACWY recipients. Reportedly, close to half of the unique spike-specific TCRs recognized epitopes lying outside the regions that are mutated in the B.1.351 and B.1.1.7 variants. Participants were mostly white British and included more females than males, and it was suggested by the authors that clonal diversity may have been underestimated. In the small 56-69-year group, the increase in depth fell short of significance, most likely because of low power.

To note about this clone: What antigen it recognizes has not been identified. Base qualities are missing; no much larger clone stands one base away.

Interpreted using the paper, the time point label stands for: about 28 days (+/-7) after the second vaccine dose. AZD1222 recipients whose second dose came at about 4 weeks and those whose second dose came at about 12 weeks were combined into one group, since spike-specific TCR depth and breadth did not differ between the two schedules. Vaccinee samples were obtained from the UK trials COV001 and COV002, which included a single-blind randomized controlled phase 2/3 trial of AZD1222 (ChAdOx1 nCoV-19) in healthy adults. For TCRbeta chain sequencing, PBMC samples were collected from trial participants at day 0 and at day 28 after the second dose. The CDR3 regions of human TCRbeta chains were subjected to immunosequencing. In the authors' own workflow: TCRs in the repertoires were matched against a reference library of SARS-CoV-2-specific TCRs that had been generated with the MIRA antigen-specificity platform. Breadth was defined as the fraction of unique TCRs that were SARS-CoV-2-associated, and depth was defined as the fraction of total T cells that were SARS-CoV-2-associated. Using the MIRA data, each spike-specific TCR was mapped to the spike region that the TCR reacts to and placed in a CD4 or CD8 class. Log10-transformed breadth and depth values were compared by one-way ANOVA with Sidak's multiple comparisons tests. The table was pulled from immuneACCESS by TCRdb, which kept in-frame rearrangements only. Such tables lose some clones; where checked, under half of the loss comes from unresolved V genes, and the rest has no known cause. That table gives V, J and clone size, and the DNA gave D and trimming. Recorded for this sample are 150,000 to 200,000 clones; roughly nine tenths of them occurred a single time. The ten top clones hold less than 1.5% of the sample.

At the junction V is shortened by 0 bases and J by 4 bases, with 4 bases in between. The CDR3, cysteine through phenylalanine, is 12 amino acids long. Only the CDR3 part of the read is kept: 36 bases, read in frame from the first base. CDR1 SGHNT and CDR2 YYREEE were looked up in the germline V gene (reference sequence). This receptor was taken from an adult who received the AZD1222 COVID-19 vaccine. The rearranged segments are TRBV5-4 and TRBJ1-2, with the identity of the D gene unclear. The sample was peripheral blood, taken 28 days after the second AZD1222 dose. The CDR3 here reads CASSLGGYGYTF. The sequenced DNA: TGTGCCAGCAGCTTGGGGGGCTATGGCTACACCTTC.